A selection of T cell receptor beta chains follows, all from one sample in a study of blood T cell repertoires in COVID-19. Some clones are missing from TCRdb's copy, which holds only in-frame ones; the method was immunoSEQ multiplex PCR. The sample shows 210,000 or so clones, 65% to 90% of them seen only once. Sequences were obtained from peripheral blood. These receptor sequences come from a man aged 50-60 years with COVID-19, enrolled during active disease. Each CDR3 is given with its conserved first and last residue. The D gene is left open where the match is weak. Clone size is given for some rows only: seen once, a few or many times, or a class if the clone is expanded.

J	D	size	V	DNA	CDR3
TRBJ2-5	TRBD2	NA	TRBV30	TGTGCGACCTCCACTAGCGGGGGGGCAGGAGAGACCCAGTACTTC	CATSTSGGAGETQYF
TRBJ2-1	TRBD2	NA	TRBV29-1	TGCAGCGTAACCGGGACTAGAAGGGGCAATGAGCAGTTCTTC	CSVTGTRRGNEQFF
TRBJ2-5	NA	NA	TRBV10-3	TGTGCCATCAGACCAGGGAACCAAGAGACCCAGTACTTC	CAIRPGNQETQYF
TRBJ1-2	NA	many	TRBV3-1/TRBV3-2	TGTGCCATCATGACTGTAGAAGGAGGCTACACCTTC	CAIMTVEGGYTF
TRBJ1-1	NA	NA	TRBV5-1	TGCGCCAGCAGCGGAGGCTGGGAGGGGCGCTTGGTTGAAGCTTTCTTT	CASSGGWEGRLVEAFF
TRBJ2-7	NA	NA	TRBV5-1	TGCGCCAGCCGCAGCGAATCCTACGAGCAGTACTTC	CASRSESYEQYF
TRBJ1-3	TRBD1	NA	TRBV5-5	TGTGCCAGCAGCTTATCAGGGGGACGAAACACCATATATTTT	CASSLSGGRNTIYF
TRBJ1-6	TRBD1	NA	TRBV5-4	TGTGCCAGCAGCTCGGGACAGGATAATTCACCCCTCCACTTT	CASSSGQDNSPLHF
TRBJ2-7	NA	NA	TRBV4-1	TGCGCCAGCAGCCAAGGTCTAGGGGGCTACGAGCAGTACTTC	CASSQGLGGYEQYF
TRBJ2-1	NA	NA	TRBV18	TGTGCCAGCTCGTACCGCGCCGTCGGGAGTAAATACAATGAGCAGTTCTTC	CASSYRAVGSKYNEQFF
TRBJ2-5	TRBD2	once	TRBV3-1/TRBV3-2	TGTGCCAGCAGCCAAGAACTAGCGGGGGAAGAGACCCAGTACTTC	CASSQELAGEETQYF